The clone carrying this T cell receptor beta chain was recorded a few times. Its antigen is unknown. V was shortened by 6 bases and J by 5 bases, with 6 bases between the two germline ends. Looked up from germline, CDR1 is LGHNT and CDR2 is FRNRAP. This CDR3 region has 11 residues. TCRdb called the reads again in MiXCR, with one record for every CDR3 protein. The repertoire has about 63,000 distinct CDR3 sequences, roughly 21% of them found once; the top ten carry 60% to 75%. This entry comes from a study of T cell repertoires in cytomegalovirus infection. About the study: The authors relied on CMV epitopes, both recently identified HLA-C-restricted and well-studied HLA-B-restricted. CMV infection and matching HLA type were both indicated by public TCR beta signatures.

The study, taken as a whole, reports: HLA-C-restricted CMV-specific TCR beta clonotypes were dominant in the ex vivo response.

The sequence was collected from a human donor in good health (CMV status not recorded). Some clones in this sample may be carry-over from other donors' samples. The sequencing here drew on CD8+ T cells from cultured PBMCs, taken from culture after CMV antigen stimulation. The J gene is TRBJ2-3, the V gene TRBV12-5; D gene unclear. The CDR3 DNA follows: TGTGCTAGTGGCTTTGGAGATACGCAGTATTTT. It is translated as CASGFGDTQYF.